This T cell receptor beta chain was obtained from a study of Graves' ophthalmopathy and Graves' hyperthyroidism listed by TCRdb under 2018. Context from the whole study: Peripheral blood was collected before any treatment was given, at the time of initial diagnosis. In over five hyperthyroidism patients, T-cell repertoires of thyroid tissue and blood were compared. In total, around 130 blood samples were TCR-sequenced: under 45 ophthalmopathy, some 75 hyperthyroidism and roughly 17 hyperthyroidism-to-ophthalmopathy patients. TCR beta repertoire signatures were used to distinguish Graves' ophthalmopathy from Graves' hyperthyroidism and to predict progression to ophthalmopathy. To explore V-J signatures that separate ophthalmopathy from hyperthyroidism, a discovery set of about a hundred patients was enrolled, consisting of 43 with ophthalmopathy and about 60 with stable hyperthyroidism. After sampling, hyperthyroidism patients received methimazole starting at 30 mg daily, and ophthalmopathy patients received high-dose intravenous methylprednisolone. For independent validation, a separate cohort was made up of 18 hyperthyroidism patients plus 17 patients who later progressed from hyperthyroidism to ophthalmopathy. What the work shows at the level of the full study, not this receptor alone: In validation, the model predicted ophthalmopathy progression with roughly 68% sensitivity and roughly 72% specificity; fewer than 15 predicted patients were CT-confirmed with GO in a median of about 6.2 months. In cross-validation, the 13-signature model distinguished ophthalmopathy from stable hyperthyroidism with 87.88% sensitivity and 81.08% specificity, while in the test set the corresponding values were approximately 80% and 75%. Most expanded thyroid clonotypes with frequency above 0.001 were also detected in blood, suggesting blood repertoires may reflect the thyroid immune response. No statistical method was used to predetermine the sample size, and group allocation was not hidden from the investigators.

For repertoire sequencing, the TCR beta CDR3 regions were amplified from RNA transcripts. The first round of RT-PCR was done with HTBI primers and the Qiagen OneStep RT-PCR kit, and was followed by a second round of multiplex PCR, then size selection and purification. Libraries were sequenced paired-end with 100 bp reads on an Illumina HiSeq2000. As for the original processing: SOAPnuke was used to process the reads, throwing out any read that had adapters, had uncalled bases, had a mean Phred below 15, or lacked an exact constant-primer or identifier match. COPE v1.2.5 was used to merge high-quality paired reads. Unique nucleotide sequences were defined as clonotypes and aligned to IMGT TRB V, D and J references using MiTCR v1.1. Analysis was restricted to V-J combinations with a frequency above 0.0001, which covered 99.2% of repertoires. For each V-J combination, a TCR clonal expansion and chaos score was defined as F50 clonal expansion divided by the chaos observed in the TCRdist matrix. Welch's t-statistics and random forest were used to reduce features to approximately 13 V-J combinations, which were fed into a naive Bayes classifier. The similarity between thyroid and blood repertoires was quantified using the Morisita-Horn index. The raw public reads went through TCRdb reprocessing: fastp at Q25, MiXCR clone calling, in-frame beta chains kept. Every distinct CDR3 protein forms one entry, paired with its most common genes and DNA. What appears here as the V and J calls and clone size reflects TCRdb's work, not the paper's. The sample has some 350,000 distinct CDR3 sequences on record, 17% of them singletons. The ten largest clonotypes hold 2.4% of the sample.

With respect to this clonotype: Its target antigen remains unknown. Base qualities are not provided; no much larger clone lies one nucleotide away.

Hyperthyroidism was considered stable if no progression to ophthalmopathy occurred within 18 months of follow-up. Hyperthyroidism patients were newly diagnosed, with disease duration under 2 months, and aged 18 to 65 years. Patients were excluded if they had other autoimmune diseases, uncontrolled infections, pregnancy or lactation. Clinical symptoms, serum thyroxine, TRAb, thyroid ultrasound and orbital computed tomography were used for diagnosis. Using Ficoll-Paque density gradient centrifugation, PBMCs were isolated from about 9.2 ml of fresh peripheral blood. Total RNA was extracted using Trizol reagent, and RNA quality was checked on an Agilent 2100 Bioanalyzer. Sample: peripheral blood. The clonotype was recovered from an adult woman with stable Graves' hyperthyroidism.

The DNA is as follows: TGTGCCAGCAGTGGGGTTACCATCGGGGGGACCAGGAGCAATCAGCCCCAGCATTTT. This encodes CASSGVTIGGTRSNQPQHF. The rearrangement joined TRBV6-1 to TRBJ1-5, and perhaps TRBD1 as D gene, on 5 matching bases. The germline V gene encodes CDR1 MNHNS and CDR2 SASEGT. The CDR3 goes from the cysteine to the phenylalanine over 19 residues. Only the CDR3 portion is preserved as DNA: 57 bases, with reading frame beginning at the first base. V is clipped by 4 bases and J by 1 base, and the sequence between their germline boundaries is 23 bases long.